One and the same sample provided the 23 T cell receptor beta chains below, sequenced in a study of beta chain features in type 1 diabetes. Sequencing targeted expressed TCRB transcripts, as all isolated RNA had been reverse transcribed. Produced via immunoSEQ multiplex PCR; TCRdb's table is partial and in-frame only. The table records about 140,000 clones, roughly 9.7% of them present only once. Sequenced: central memory CD4+ T cells from blood. The source is a woman in her 40s in good health.

This clone was seen a few times. The J gene is TRBJ2-3, the V gene TRBV5-4, with D perhaps matching TRBD2 (5 bases). Germline V CDR1 and CDR2: SGHNT, YYREEE (reference sequence). The CDR3 is 13 residues long. Deletions cut 4 bases from V and 3 bases from J, with 9 bases between. Here the CDR3 reads CASSNAGTDTQYF. CDR3 in DNA: TGTGCCAGCAGCAACGCGGGTACAGATACGCAGTATTTT.

In its sample, this clone was seen many times. Written as DNA, the CDR3 is TGTGCCAGCTCACCAACGGGACAGGGGGAGACCCAGTACTTC. It codes for CASSPTGQGETQYF. V usage is TRBV18 and J usage is TRBJ2-5; 10 bases align to TRBD1. The germline V gene encodes CDR1 KGHSH and CDR2 LQKENI. The CDR3 totals 14 residues. V trimming: 2 bases; J trimming: 5 bases; junction bases outside the gene matches: 2.

V usage is TRBV2 and J usage is TRBJ2-5; TRBD1 might be the D (6 bases). The CDR3 covers 14 residues. The germline V gene has CDR1 SNHLY and CDR2 FYNNEI. V was trimmed by 3 bases and J by 1 base, leaving 9 bases between them. CDR3 sequence reads: CASSDGQTQETQYF. CDR3 coding DNA: TGTGCCAGCAGTGATGGACAGACCCAAGAGACCCAGTACTTC.

This sequence joins TRBV20-1 and TRBJ2-5, with 7 bases matching TRBD2. The J call is doubtful: the DNA matches TRBJ2-7 better. This CDR3 is built from 11 residues. The germline gives CDR1 DFQATT, CDR2 SNEGSKA (reference sequence). DNA for the CDR3: TGCAGTGGGGGGGGAGCCTTCGAGCAGTACTTC. Translation gives CSGGGAFEQYF.

The chain couples TRBV7-2 to TRBJ1-4; possible D gene TRBD1, 6 bases. CDR3 length equals 17 residues. Trimming removed 6 bases from V and 0 bases from J, with 17 bases in between. Germline V gene sequence: CDR1 SGHTA, CDR2 FQGNSA. The CDR3 bases are TGTGCCAGCAGTCGAGGTGGGGCAGGGGCAACTAATGAAAAACTGTTTTTT. The encoded protein is CASSRGGAGATNEKLFF.

This clone was counted only a few times. J is TRBJ2-4 and V is TRBV25-1, with D perhaps TRBD2 (5 bases). V lost 4 bases and J 5 bases, leaving 12 bases between the germline ends. The germline CDR1 and CDR2 sequences are MGHDK and SYGVNS. The CDR3 is 14 amino acids. The CDR3, as DNA: TGTGCCAGCAGTGCTACGGGGTACGAAAACATTCAGTACTTC. As protein: CASSATGYENIQYF.

This chain joins TRBV19 and TRBJ1-1; tentatively, D is TRBD1 (6 bases). Germline V gene data show CDR1 as LNHDA and CDR2 as SQIVND (reference sequence). V was clipped by 5 bases and J by 8 bases, with 18 bases between them. The CDR3 has 14 amino acids. The DNA for the CDR3 is TGTGCCAGTAGTCCCTACAGGGATCTAAACGAAGCTTTCTTT. It encodes CASSPYRDLNEAFF.

This clone was counted a few times. The chain joins TRBV7-8 to TRBJ2-7, with 8 bases matching TRBD2. V was clipped by 5 bases and J by 3 bases; unmatched bases: 9. The CDR3 is 15 amino acids. CDR1 SGHVS and CDR2 FQNEAQ come from the germline V gene. This CDR3 reads CASSPRGGVGYEQYF. The DNA of the CDR3 is TGTGCCAGCAGCCCCCGGGGGGGGGTTGGCTACGAGCAGTACTTC.

Only a few counts were recorded for this clone. Written as DNA, the CDR3 is TGTGCCAGCAACTATGGAAAGGTCCCGGGGGCTGAAGCTTTCTTT. Its protein product is CASNYGKVPGAEAFF. The chain is built from TRBV6-6 and TRBJ1-1; tentative D call: TRBD1 (5 bases). Germline assignment: CDR1 MNHNY and CDR2 SVGAGI (reference sequence). The CDR3 spans 15 residues. Trimming took off 7 bases at V and 6 bases at J, with 21 bases between the two ends.

The rearrangement uses TRBV6-1 and TRBJ2-6; D remains unclear. This CDR3 is built from 15 residues. V dropped 2 bases and J dropped 4 bases, with 9 bases sitting between them. Per germline, CDR1 MNHNS and CDR2 SASEGT. This CDR3 reads CASSEQSVGANVLTF. CDR3 coding DNA: TGTGCCAGCAGTGAACAGTCTGTCGGGGCCAACGTCCTGACTTTC.

This clone has just a few counts. The chain employs TRBV4-2 and TRBJ2-1; 10 bases match TRBD1. The junction had 36 bases not matched to a gene; V was cut back by 3 bases and J by 10 bases. CDR3 size: 24 residues. CDR1 is LGHNA, CDR2 YNFKEQ, per germline. Written as DNA, the CDR3 is TGTGCCAGCAGCCAGGACCCGATTCTGGCCGCTGCGGTGAAATCGGGACAGGGGAGGGACGAGCAGTTCTTC. This translates into CASSQDPILAAAVKSGQGRDEQFF.

This rearrangement joins TRBV15 to TRBJ2-1, with 7 nucleotides matching TRBD1. Unmatched junction bases numbered 11, after V lost 4 bases and J lost 8 bases. Germline CDR1 reads LNHNV; CDR2 reads YYDKDF (reference sequence). The CDR3 runs to 15 residues. CDR3 DNA sequence: TGTGCCACCAGCACCGGGACAGAGAAATTCGATGAGCAGTTCTTC. This codes for CATSTGTEKFDEQFF.

Relative to its sample, this clone is medium-sized (0.01 to 0.1%). V is TRBV14 and J is TRBJ2-6; weak D call: TRBD2 (6 bases). CDR3 length: 18 residues. Germline V CDR1 and CDR2: SGHDN, FVKESK. Trimming removed 5 bases from V and 0 bases from J, with 17 bases in between. The CDR3, as DNA: TGTGCCAGCAGCAAGCAGGGAGGATGGGCCTCTGGGGCCAACGTCCTGACTTTC. Encoded protein: CASSKQGGWASGANVLTF.

This clone was counted only a few times. V and J are TRBV4-3 and TRBJ1-3, with TRBD1 matching 9 bases. Germline values: CDR1 LGHNA, CDR2 YSLEER. The CDR3 contains 13 residues. With 4 bases clipped from V and 8 bases from J, the junction kept 3 bases outside the gene matches. For the CDR3, the DNA is TGCGCCAGCAGCCCGAGGGACAGGGACACCATATATTTT. Its protein is CASSPRDRDTIYF.

The genes are TRBV6-1 and TRBJ2-7; 8 bases are shared with TRBD1. The CDR3 is made up of 13 amino acids. Germline V CDR1 and CDR2: MNHNS, SASEGT. J was trimmed by 6 bases and V by 5 bases; bases with no gene match: 6. For the CDR3, the DNA is TGTGCCAGCAGTTATCAGGGGGCTGGCGAGCAGTACTTC. Its translation: CASSYQGAGEQYF.

This clone has a handful of counts. V and J are TRBV19 and TRBJ1-6, with 7 bases matching TRBD1. V lost 5 bases and J lost 9; bases outside the gene matches: 10. Looked up from germline, CDR1 is LNHDA and CDR2 is SQIVND (reference sequence). This CDR3 has 15 amino acids. The CDR3, as DNA: TGTGCCAGTAGTCTCGACAGGGTAACCGCTTCACCCCTCCACTTT. Translating it yields CASSLDRVTASPLHF.

This clone was counted a few times. CDR3 sequence: CASSWTGTGRDEQFF. The DNA for the CDR3 is TGCGCCAGCAGCTGGACCGGGACAGGGAGGGATGAGCAGTTCTTC. The chain is built from TRBV5-1 and TRBJ2-1; 9 nucleotides line up with TRBD1. The CDR3 is 15 amino acids. The junction had 9 bases not matched to a gene; V was cut back by 3 bases and J by 8 bases. The germline gives CDR1 SGHRS, CDR2 YFSETQ.

This chain links TRBV10-3 with TRBJ1-4; D not certain. Trimming shortened V by 10 bases and J by 8 bases, and 11 bases separated the two germline ends. In germline, CDR1 is ENHRY, CDR2 SYGVKD. This CDR3 contains 11 residues. CDR3 sequence (DNA): TGTGCCACCGCGGCGGGCGAAAAACTGTTTTTT. Translation: CATAAGEKLFF.

The chain carries TRBV4-1 and TRBJ2-7; no clear D. V was pared by 0 bases and J by 0 bases, with 12 bases between. The CDR3 consists of 16 residues. Germline-derived CDR1 and CDR2 are MGHRA and YSYEKL. CDR3 DNA: TGCGCCAGCAGCCAAGACGTAGTCATTGGCTCCTACGAGCAGTACTTC. Translation: CASSQDVVIGSYEQYF.

The chain employs TRBV19 and TRBJ1-1; D is undetermined. Deletions cut 8 bases from V and 2 bases from J, with 12 bases between. This CDR3 has 13 residues. Germline V CDR1 and CDR2: LNHDA, SQIVND (reference sequence). The DNA for the CDR3 is TGTGCCAGTGACAAGGGAGTCAACACTGAAGCTTTCTTT. It is translated as CASDKGVNTEAFF.

The rearrangement links TRBV2 to TRBJ1-1; possible D gene TRBD1, 5 bases. The germline V and J ends were trimmed by 8 bases and 4 bases, with 14 bases remaining between them. The length of the CDR3 is 13 residues. Germline CDR1 is SNHLY and CDR2 is FYNNEI. The CDR3 bases are TGTGCCAGCCGCCGACAAAGGGGCACTGAAGCTTTCTTT. As protein: CASRRQRGTEAFF. Together with reference TRBV2 and TRBJ1-1, the CDR3 gives the full variable domain: EPEVTQTPSHQVTQMGQEVILRCVPISNHLYFYWYRQILGQKVEFLVSFYNNEISEKSEIFDDQFSVERPDGSNFTLKIRSTKLEDSAMYFCASRRQRGTEAFFGQGTRLTVV.

The V and J genes are TRBV7-9 and TRBJ2-1, with TRBD2 matching 9 bases. Germline assignment: CDR1 SEHNR and CDR2 FQNEAQ (reference sequence). The CDR3 totals 15 residues. V lost 3 bases to trimming and J lost 5 bases; unmatched junction nucleotides: 5. The CDR3 reads CASSFSGGQNNEQFF. In DNA form, the CDR3 reads TGTGCCAGCAGCTTTAGCGGGGGTCAAAACAATGAGCAGTTCTTC. The full variable domain, rest sourced from reference TRBV7-9 and TRBJ2-1, is DTGVSQNPRHKITKRGQNVTFRCDPISEHNRLYWYRQTLGQGPEFLTYFQNEAQLEKSRLLSDRFSAERPKGSFSTLEIQRTEQGDSAMYLCASSFSGGQNNEQFFGPGTRLTVL.

A few counts support this clone. V and J are TRBV11-2 and TRBJ2-6; the match to TRBD1 covers 7 bases. Germline V CDR1 and CDR2: SGHAT, FQNNGV. The CDR3 totals 17 residues. With V trimmed by 5 bases and J by 4 bases, 11 bases remained unmatched. CDR3 nucleotides: TGTGCCAGCAGCACATCAACAGGGGCCGCCGGGGCCAACGTCCTGACTTTC. Residues: CASSTSTGAAGANVLTF.